This TCR beta chain emerged from a study of CD8 T cells in Susac syndrome. General study findings and limits: A relatively small number of individuals underwent TCR sequencing and HLA analysis.

RNA totalling about 0.45 to 1 ug underwent reverse transcription with random hexamers. TCRdb redid the calling of the immunoSEQ multiplex PCR reads with MiXCR, one entry per CDR3 protein. The sample yields about 300,000 distinct CDR3 sequences, 70% to 90% seen once. With 6 bases clipped from V and 7 bases from J, the junction kept 10 bases outside the gene matches. CDR3 length equals 15 residues. Germline loops: CDR1 SGHNT, CDR2 YYREEE (reference sequence). The patients who served as multiple sclerosis controls were treatment-naive and had stable or active relapsing-remitting disease that fulfilled the revised McDonald criteria. TEMRA cells were FACS-enriched, with CD8+ and CD4+ T cells isolated negatively. This clonotype was picked up one time. Its antigen is undetermined.

The clonotype comes from a human donor with multiple sclerosis. The rearrangement joins TRBV5-4 to TRBJ2-1, with TRBD2 matching 10 bases. Sequencing was done on a sample of CD8+ T cells from PBMCs. The CDR3 bases are TGTGCCAGCAAGAGGACTAGCGGCTCAGGGAATGAGCAGTTCTTC. The encoded protein is CASKRTSGSGNEQFF.